The 15 T cell receptor beta chains below were found in one sample sequenced in a study of T cells after yellow fever vaccination. Via MiXCR, TCRdb re-called the 5' RACE reads, giving one row per CDR3 protein. The table lists 30,000 or so distinct CDR3 sequences, nearly 4.5% of them singletons. This material consisted of CD8+ T cells sorted from PBMCs, taken 5 days after the yellow fever booster vaccination. The receptors derive from a man aged 30-40 years who received the YFV17D yellow fever vaccine.

This clonotype has ten or more counts. The J gene is TRBJ2-7, the V gene TRBV18; D may match TRBD1 or TRBD2 (6 bases each). The CDR3 totals 14 residues. Deletions cut 0 bases from V and 6 bases from J, with 12 bases between. Germline-derived CDR1 and CDR2 are KGHSH and LQKENI. The CDR3 region is CASSPPQGRSEQYF. CDR3 sequence (DNA): TGTGCCAGCTCACCACCTCAGGGGAGGAGCGAGCAGTACTTC.

The sample holds many counts of this clonotype. The chain carries TRBV15 and TRBJ1-1, with a tentative D call TRBD1 (5 bases). The germline V gene encodes CDR1 LNHNV and CDR2 YYDKDF (reference sequence). The CDR3 has 12 residues. Trimming cost V 4 bases and J 6 bases, with 9 bases left between them. The CDR3 DNA reads as TGTGCCACCAGCACAGGGAGGCCTGAAGCTTTCTTT. This codes for CATSTGRPEAFF. Filled out from reference TRBV15 and TRBJ1-1, the complete variable domain reads DAMVIQNPRYQVTQFGKPVTLSCSQTLNHNVMYWYQQKSSQAPKLLFHYYDKDFNNEADTPDNFQSRRPNTSFCFLDIRSPGLGDTAMYLCATSTGRPEAFFGQGTRLTVV.

This clonotype was recorded many times. The rearrangement joins TRBV7-9 to TRBJ1-1; D might be TRBD1 (5 bases). Germline lookup yields CDR1 SEHNR and CDR2 FQNEAQ (reference sequence). The V end lost 7 bases, the J end lost 6 bases, and 21 bases lay between the germline ends. The CDR3 covers 15 residues. The CDR3 nucleotides read TGTGCCAGCACCGAAAGAGGGGAAGGTTTCTCTGAAGCTTTCTTT. It codes for CASTERGEGFSEAFF.

This clonotype came up many times. This rearrangement joins TRBV21-1 to TRBJ2-3; the table calls TRBD1, which could not be checked here. TRBV21-1 is designated a pseudogene. This CDR3 contains 16 residues. The CDR3 here is CASSKGGGWRTDTQYF. The CDR3 DNA reads as TGTGCCAGCAGCAAGGGCGGGGGCTGGAGGACAGATACGCAGTATTTT.

This clonotype has a count of ten or more. V and J are TRBV20-1 and TRBJ2-5, with 9 nucleotides matching TRBD2. CDR1 is DFQATT and CDR2 is SNEGSKA in the germline V gene (reference sequence). With V trimmed by 3 bases and J by 3 bases, 5 bases remained unmatched. The CDR3 loop spans 14 amino acids. The CDR3 protein is CSARVRLAEETQYF. The CDR3 nucleotides read TGCAGTGCTAGGGTGAGACTAGCGGAAGAGACCCAGTACTTC.

Notes on this clonotype: This could be a read error, since a much larger clone is one nucleotide away. The V gene is TRBV20-1, the J gene TRBJ2-7; a possible D gene is TRBD1 (5 bases). The germline V gene has CDR1 DFQATT and CDR2 SNEGSKA (reference sequence). The CDR3 spans 15 residues. Trimming cost V 5 bases and J 2 bases, with 19 bases left between them. The DNA for the CDR3 is TGCAGTGCTGAACTCGGTCAGGGTCCTCCCTACGAGCAGTACTTC. This encodes CSAELGQGPPYEQYF.

This clonotype was recorded at least ten times. The chain combines TRBV14 with TRBJ2-3; D is uncertain. This CDR3 region has 14 residues. The V end was cut by 0 bases, the J end by 3 bases, with 7 bases between. Germline CDR1 and CDR2: SGHDN and FVKESK. CDR3 bases: TGTGCCAGCAGCCAAGATCTCGGAACAGATACGCAGTATTTT. This gives the protein CASSQDLGTDTQYF. Based on the CDR3 plus reference TRBV14 and TRBJ2-3, the full variable domain is EAGVTQFPSHSVIEKGQTVTLRCDPISGHDNLYWYRRVMGKEIKFLLHFVKESKQDESGMPNNRFLAERTGGTYSTLKVQPAELEDSGVYFCASSQDLGTDTQYFGPGTRLTVL.

Turning to this clonotype: A much larger clone lies a single base off, so this may be a read error. The chain is built from TRBV25-1 and TRBJ2-5; the D gene is possibly TRBD2 (6 bases). Germline loops: CDR1 MGHDK, CDR2 SYGVNS. V was pared by 7 bases and J by 7 bases, with 16 bases between. This CDR3 contains 13 residues. CDR3 coding DNA: TGTGCCAGCACGGATGTGGGAGGAGGGACCCAGTACTTC. This sequence encodes CASTDVGGGTQYF. Looking up the rest from reference TRBV25-1 and TRBJ2-5 gives the full variable domain: EADIYQTPRYLVIGTGKKITLECSQTMGHDKMYWYQQDPGMELHLIHYSYGVNSTEKGDLSSESTVSRIRTEHFPLTLESARPSHTSQYLCASTDVGGGTQYFGPGTRLLVL.

This clonotype has a count of ten or more. The chain joins TRBV19 to TRBJ2-1; a possible D gene is TRBD2 (5 bases). Trimming removed 1 base from V and 0 bases from J, with 13 bases in between. Germline CDR1 reads LNHDA; CDR2 reads SQIVND (reference sequence). There are 17 residues in the CDR3. The CDR3 bases are TGTGCCAGTAGTATAGGCTCGCGGAGGAGCTCCTACAATGAGCAGTTCTTC. Translated: CASSIGSRRSSYNEQFF.

This clonotype has at least ten counts. The J gene is TRBJ2-3, the V gene TRBV5-4; 10 bases fit TRBD2. The CDR3 is 15 residues long. Losses at the gene ends were 3 bases for V and 2 bases for J; bases not matched to a gene: 3. CDR1 SGHNT and CDR2 YYREEE come from the germline V gene (reference sequence). CDR3 region: CASSSGLATTDTQYF. The CDR3, as DNA: TGTGCCAGCAGCTCGGGACTAGCGACCACAGATACGCAGTATTTT.

The sample holds many counts of this clonotype. The chain carries TRBV29-1 and TRBJ1-3; D is undetermined. This CDR3 spans 17 amino acids. The ends were cut back, 5 bases at V and 0 bases at J, with 20 bases in the middle. The V gene's germline CDR1 is SQVTM and CDR2 ANQGSEA. CDR3 amino acids: CSVYLSPTSSSGNTIYF. CDR3 bases: TGCAGCGTTTATTTAAGTCCTACCTCGAGCTCTGGAAACACCATATATTTT. The full variable domain, rest sourced from reference TRBV29-1 and TRBJ1-3, is SAVISQKPSRDICQRGTSLTIQCQVDSQVTMMFWYRQQPGQSLTLIATANQGSEATYESGFVIDKFPISRPNLTFSTLTVSNMSPEDSSIYLCSVYLSPTSSSGNTIYFGEGSWLTVV.

This clonotype was recorded at least ten times. This rearrangement joins TRBV4-3 to TRBJ2-7; D gene unclear. Germline CDR1 and CDR2: LGHNA and YSLEER. The CDR3 extends over 14 amino acids. Trimming removed 4 bases from V and 3 bases from J, with 13 bases in between. CDR3 nucleotides: TGCGCCAGCAGCCCGGGCACTCAACTCTACGAGCAGTACTTC. Translating it yields CASSPGTQLYEQYF.

This clonotype has at least ten counts. V gene TRBV5-6 combines with J gene TRBJ1-5; D is perhaps TRBD1 (5 bases). Trimming took 4 bases from V and 1 from J, leaving 9 bases between them. Germline CDR1 SGHDT, CDR2 YYEEEE. The CDR3 loop spans 14 amino acids. The CDR3 is CASSAWGSNQPQHF. The DNA of the CDR3 is TGTGCCAGCAGCGCCTGGGGGAGCAATCAGCCCCAGCATTTT. Filled out from reference TRBV5-6 and TRBJ1-5, the complete variable domain reads DAGVTQSPTHLIKTRGQQVTLRCSPKSGHDTVSWYQQALGQGPQFIFQYYEEEERQRGNFPDRFSGHQFPNYSSELNVNALLLGDSALYLCASSAWGSNQPQHFGDGTRLSIL.

This clonotype appeared many times. The rearrangement joins TRBV7-9 to TRBJ2-7; 7 bases line up with TRBD1. This CDR3 contains 14 residues. Looked up from germline, CDR1 is SEHNR and CDR2 is FQNEAQ (reference sequence). The ends lost 4 bases at V and 5 bases at J; junction bases unmatched: 8. CDR3 in amino acids: CASSSRTGLHEQYF. In nucleotides, the CDR3 is TGTGCCAGCAGCTCCCGGACAGGTCTCCACGAGCAGTACTTC.

This clonotype was recorded many times. The genes are TRBV7-9 and TRBJ1-5; D uncertain. Germline lookup yields CDR1 SEHNR and CDR2 FQNEAQ (reference sequence). The CDR3 runs to 12 residues. Deletions cut 1 base from V and 5 bases from J, with 3 bases between. DNA for the CDR3: TGTGCCAGCAGCTTAGGGCATCAGCCCCAGCATTTT. As protein: CASSLGHQPQHF.